Reported below is one T cell receptor (beta chain). The antigen is undetermined. It may be a read error: a sequence one base away is much more abundant. With 2 bases clipped from V and 4 bases from J, the junction kept 6 bases outside the gene matches. CDR1 and CDR2 (germline): LNHDA, SQIVND (reference sequence). This CDR3 region has 16 residues. Among the hyperthyroidism patients, all were newly diagnosed, aged 18 to 65, with under 2 months' duration. This sample was taken from a study of Graves' ophthalmopathy and Graves' hyperthyroidism. Whole-study context: Hyperthyroidism counted as stable given no ophthalmopathy within 18 months of follow-up.

Amplified material comprised TCR beta CDR3 regions derived from RNA transcripts. A first-round RT-PCR used HTBI primers, followed by a second-round multiplex PCR. TCRdb reprocessed the multiplex PCR reads with MiXCR, giving one entry per CDR3 protein. The table lists a few hundred thousand distinct CDR3 sequences, less than 45% of them singletons. Study-wide findings and caveats: Progression of ophthalmopathy was predicted by the model with more than 70% sensitivity and just under 75% specificity. Most expanded thyroid clonotypes above 0.001 frequency also appeared in blood.

The clonotype was recovered from an adult man with Graves' hyperthyroidism. The gene calls are TRBV19 and TRBJ1-5; 9 bases agree with TRBD1. The sample consisted of peripheral blood or thyroid tissue (not recorded which). CDR3 coding DNA: TGTGCCAGTAGTATAACCCCCGGGACAGGGAATCAGCCCCAGCATTTT. Amino acid sequence: CASSITPGTGNQPQHF.